The source of this TCR beta chain is a study of shared clonotypes between healthy human individuals. Study findings and constraints: Large sequencing depth failed to make sorted-subset sequencing complete, rarefaction showed.

Every donor was a Caucasian adult from Nashville, Tennessee. V lost 10 bases and J lost 5; bases outside the gene matches: 5. The CDR3 has 13 residues. The germline V gene encodes CDR1 LGHNT and CDR2 FRNRAP. Per the authors' pipeline: Filtering differed for immunoSEQ, which gave only junction sequences without quality scores. The repertoire was sequenced with immunoSEQ multiplex PCR; TCRdb's copy has only in-frame clones and lacks some. V, J and clone size are those of that table, while D and trimming were read from the DNA. The top ten hold more than 0.1% of the sample, which has some 2 million clones, 90% to 95% seen once. On this clone: The antigen remains undetermined.

This chain joins TRBV12-5 and TRBJ1-6; 7 bases map to TRBD1. The sequence was collected from a man aged 18-30 years in good health. The specimen was naive CD4+ T cells sorted from blood. Documented subset: CD45RA+ positively selected. The CDR3 is CATRDSNNSPLHF. DNA for the CDR3: TGTGCTACCAGGGACAGCAATAATTCACCCCTCCACTTT.